This T cell receptor beta chain was retrieved from a study of blood T cell repertoires in COVID-19. Original handling: Using reference gene primer amplification, nucleated cell counts were estimated. Only in-frame clones appear in the TCRdb table, and some are missing; sequencing was by immunoSEQ multiplex PCR. D and trimming were read from the DNA, whereas the V and J calls and clone size are those reported in that table. The profile shows 310,000 or so clones, 87% of them singletons. Those who participated ranged in age from roughly 18 to 89 years and resided in some 24 US areas. Participant-given clinical history determined each cohort assignment. CDR3 size: 13 residues. V was shortened by 1 base and J by 6 bases, with 10 bases between the two germline ends. Germline CDR1 and CDR2: SGHAT and FQNNGV.

The sample taken for sequencing was PBMCs or T cells enriched from blood (not recorded which). This TCR derives from a woman aged 25 to 39 who had recovered from COVID-19. V usage is TRBV11-2 and J usage is TRBJ2-7; no firm D call. CDR3 sequence (DNA): TGTGCCAGCAGCTTAGGGCCCCAGCGCGAGCAGTACTTC. It codes for CASSLGPQREQYF.